The 10 T cell receptor beta chains below come from one sample, sequenced in a study of cytomegalovirus exposure and HLA in healthy donors. Assay: immunoSEQ multiplex PCR; the TCRdb copy retains only in-frame clones and omits some. The sample consists of under 150,000 clones, more than 75% of them appearing once. Source material: PBMCs. These receptors all come from a man aged 18 to 35 in good health and CMV-seropositive.

The chain carries TRBV6-1 and TRBJ2-7, with 10 positions matching TRBD1. There are 14 residues in the CDR3. Germline lookup yields CDR1 MNHNS and CDR2 SASEGT. V trimming: 6 bases; J trimming: 0 bases; junction bases outside the gene matches: 2. CDR3 amino acids: CASSDRGLSYEQYF. CDR3 DNA: TGTGCCAGCAGCGACAGGGGGCTCTCCTACGAGCAGTACTTC.

This chain connects TRBV27 to TRBJ2-1; TRBD2 aligns across 14 bases. This CDR3 comprises 18 residues. CDR1 MNHEY and CDR2 SMNVEV come from the germline V gene (reference sequence). Trimming at V came to 7 bases and at J to 4 bases, leaving 12 bases not matched to a gene. The CDR3 loop reads CASKRQGLAGVGYNEQFF. CDR3 DNA sequence: TGTGCCAGCAAACGACAGGGACTAGCGGGAGTTGGGTACAATGAGCAGTTCTTC.

A note on this clone: The sample contains more than one DNA sequence encoding this CDR3. V gene TRBV18 combines with J gene TRBJ2-7; TRBD2 might be the D (6 bases). Germline V CDR1 and CDR2: KGHSH, LQKENI. CDR3 length: 15 amino acids. Trimming pared 3 bases from V and 0 bases from J, leaving 12 bases between. The chain's CDR3 is CASSPLAGSSYEQYF. The CDR3 bases are TGTGCCAGCTCACCTCTCGCCGGGAGCTCCTACGAGCAGTACTTC.

V and J are TRBV2 and TRBJ1-4; TRBD1 aligns across 9 bases. Germline CDR1 is SNHLY and CDR2 is FYNNEI. CDR3 length equals 13 residues. V trimming: 5 bases; J trimming: 7 bases; junction bases outside the gene matches: 2. CDR3: CASSPDRGEKLFF. CDR3 bases: TGTGCCAGCAGTCCGGACAGGGGTGAAAAACTGTTTTTT. Combining the CDR3 with reference TRBV2 and TRBJ1-4 gives the whole variable domain EPEVTQTPSHQVTQMGQEVILRCVPISNHLYFYWYRQILGQKVEFLVSFYNNEISEKSEIFDDQFSVERPDGSNFTLKIRSTKLEDSAMYFCASSPDRGEKLFFGSGTQLSVL.

The chain has TRBV10-2 and TRBJ1-5, with 12 positions matching TRBD1. From germline, CDR1 is WSHSY and CDR2 SAAADI. V lost 6 bases to trimming and J lost 2 bases; unmatched junction nucleotides: 5. This CDR3 contains 16 residues. The CDR3 sequence is CASRVGTGGGNQPQHF. The CDR3 DNA sequence: TGCGCCAGCAGGGTAGGGACAGGGGGCGGCAATCAGCCCCAGCATTTT.

The rearrangement joins TRBV28 to TRBJ1-1; D is ambiguous. The CDR3 runs to 16 residues. Trimming left V 6 bases short and J 3 bases short, with 20 bases between. The germline V gene encodes CDR1 MDHEN and CDR2 SYDVKM. CDR3 bases: TGTGCCAGCAGAGTAAACCGAATCCTAGGATACACTGAAGCTTTCTTT. Amino acids: CASRVNRILGYTEAFF.

The V and J genes are TRBV6-5 and TRBJ1-6; the D is unclear. Germline values: CDR1 MNHEY, CDR2 SVGAGI. The V gene lost 5 bases and the J gene lost 8 bases, with 4 bases spanning the gap. The CDR3 sequence is 11 residues long. CDR3 residues: CASSTDSPLHF. The CDR3 DNA reads as TGTGCCAGCAGTACGGATTCACCCCTCCACTTT.

V and J are TRBV7-3 and TRBJ2-1; 9 nucleotides align to TRBD2. The V and J ends lost 2 bases and 9 bases, in that order; junction bases with no gene match: 8. This CDR3 is built from 15 residues. Looked up from germline, CDR1 is SGHTA and CDR2 is FQGTGA. The CDR3 DNA sequence: TGTGCCAGCAGCTTATTGGGCGGGAGGGCCCTTGAGCAGTTCTTC. As protein: CASSLLGGRALEQFF.

The CDR3 sequence is CASSGGGTDTQYF. In DNA form, the CDR3 reads TGCGCCAGCAGCGGGGGGGGCACAGATACGCAGTATTTT. The V gene is TRBV5-1, the J gene TRBJ2-3; 7 positions match TRBD2. The V gene's germline CDR1 is SGHRS and CDR2 YFSETQ. J was trimmed by 1 base and V by 4 bases; bases with no gene match: 0. The CDR3 has 13 residues.

In DNA, the CDR3 is TGTGCCAGTCAGGACAGGCCCTCGAACAATCAGCCCCAGCATTTT. Its protein product is CASQDRPSNNQPQHF. The J gene is TRBJ1-5, the V gene TRBV19; 7 nucleotides line up with TRBD1. This CDR3 spans 15 amino acids. V shed 8 bases and J 3 bases; nucleotides not matched to a gene: 10. In germline, CDR1 is LNHDA, CDR2 SQIVND (reference sequence).